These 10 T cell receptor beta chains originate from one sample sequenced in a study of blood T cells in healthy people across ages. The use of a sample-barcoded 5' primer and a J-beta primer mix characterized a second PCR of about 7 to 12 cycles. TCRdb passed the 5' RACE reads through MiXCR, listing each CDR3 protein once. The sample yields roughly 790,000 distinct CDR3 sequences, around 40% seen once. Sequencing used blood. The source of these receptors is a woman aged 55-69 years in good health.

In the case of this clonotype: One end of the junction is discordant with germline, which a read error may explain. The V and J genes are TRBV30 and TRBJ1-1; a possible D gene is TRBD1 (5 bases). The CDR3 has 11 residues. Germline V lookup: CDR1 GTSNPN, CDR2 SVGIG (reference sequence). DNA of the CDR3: TGTGCCCGGAGTGTGACAGCAGGGGCTTTCTTT. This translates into CARSVTAGAFF.

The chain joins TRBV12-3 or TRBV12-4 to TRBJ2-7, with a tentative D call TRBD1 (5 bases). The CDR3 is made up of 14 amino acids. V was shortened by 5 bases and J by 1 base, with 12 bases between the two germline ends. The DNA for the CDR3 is TGTGCCAGCAGTCACCGACAGAGATCCTACGAGCAGTACTTC. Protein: CASSHRQRSYEQYF.

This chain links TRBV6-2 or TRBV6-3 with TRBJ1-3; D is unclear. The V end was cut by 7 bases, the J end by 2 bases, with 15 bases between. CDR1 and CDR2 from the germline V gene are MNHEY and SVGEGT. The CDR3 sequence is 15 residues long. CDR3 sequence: CASINEGSPGNTIYF. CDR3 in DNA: TGTGCCAGCATCAACGAGGGCAGTCCTGGAAACACCATATATTTT.

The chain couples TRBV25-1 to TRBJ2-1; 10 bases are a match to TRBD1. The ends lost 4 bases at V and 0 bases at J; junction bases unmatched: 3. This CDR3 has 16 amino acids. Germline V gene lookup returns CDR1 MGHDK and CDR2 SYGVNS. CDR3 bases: TGTGCCAGCAGTGGAGACAGGGGGCTCTCCTACAATGAGCAGTTCTTC. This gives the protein CASSGDRGLSYNEQFF.

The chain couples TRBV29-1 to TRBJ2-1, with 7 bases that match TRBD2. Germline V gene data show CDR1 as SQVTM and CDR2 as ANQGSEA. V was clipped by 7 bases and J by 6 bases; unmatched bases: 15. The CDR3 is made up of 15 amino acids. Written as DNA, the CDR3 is TGCAGCGCCGCGAGGGGTAGCGGGTCGAGCAATGAGCAGTTCTTC. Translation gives CSAARGSGSSNEQFF.

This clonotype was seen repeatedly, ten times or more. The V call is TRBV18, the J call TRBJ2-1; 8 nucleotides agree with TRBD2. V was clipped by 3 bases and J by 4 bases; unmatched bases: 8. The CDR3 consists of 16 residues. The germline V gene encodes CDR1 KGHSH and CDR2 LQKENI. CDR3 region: CASSPGASGLYNEQFF. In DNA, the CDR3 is TGTGCCAGCTCACCGGGGGCTAGCGGGCTTTACAATGAGCAGTTCTTC.

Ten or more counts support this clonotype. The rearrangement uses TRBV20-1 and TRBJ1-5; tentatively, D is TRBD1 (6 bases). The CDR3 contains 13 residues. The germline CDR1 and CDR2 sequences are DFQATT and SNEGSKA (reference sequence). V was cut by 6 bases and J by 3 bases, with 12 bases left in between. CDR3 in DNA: TGCAGTGCCCACCGGGACAACAATCAGCCCCAGCATTTT. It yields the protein CSAHRDNNQPQHF.

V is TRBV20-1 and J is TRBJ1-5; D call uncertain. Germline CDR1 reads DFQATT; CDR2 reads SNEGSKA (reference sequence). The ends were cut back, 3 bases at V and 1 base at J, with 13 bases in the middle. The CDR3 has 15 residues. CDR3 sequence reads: CSASLNQMSNQPQHF. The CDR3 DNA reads TGCAGTGCTAGTCTCAACCAGATGAGCAATCAGCCCCAGCATTTT.

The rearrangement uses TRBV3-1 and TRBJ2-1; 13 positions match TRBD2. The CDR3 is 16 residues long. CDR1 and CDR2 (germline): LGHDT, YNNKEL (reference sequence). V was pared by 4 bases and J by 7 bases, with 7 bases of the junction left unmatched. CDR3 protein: CASSPPLAGGQNEQFF. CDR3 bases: TGTGCCAGCAGCCCACCACTAGCGGGGGGGCAGAATGAGCAGTTCTTC.

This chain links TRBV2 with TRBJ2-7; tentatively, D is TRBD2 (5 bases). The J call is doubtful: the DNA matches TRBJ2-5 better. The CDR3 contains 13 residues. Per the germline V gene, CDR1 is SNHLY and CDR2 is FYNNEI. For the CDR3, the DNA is TGTGCCAGCAGCGGGTGGGGAGTAGAGACCCAGTACTTC. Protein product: CASSGWGVETQYF.